The next 12 T cell receptor beta chains were all read from a single sample in a study of shared clonotypes between healthy human individuals. Naive-designated CD8 cells lacked CD45RO, were positively enriched for CCR7, and omitted terminally differentiated effector memory CD45RA+ cells. Generated by immunoSEQ multiplex PCR, the TCRdb table keeps only in-frame clones and is missing some. This table has 2 million to 2.5 million clones, about 94% appearing once. Sequencing was performed on naive CD8+ T cells sorted from blood. Source of these receptors: a man aged 18-30 years in good health.

J is TRBJ1-6 and V is TRBV5-1; 9 bases agree with TRBD1. This CDR3 contains 17 residues. The germline CDR1 and CDR2 sequences are SGHRS and YFSETQ. V was clipped by 4 bases and J by 8 bases; unmatched bases: 13. CDR3 in amino acids: CASSPRSPGQGYSPLHF. The DNA for the CDR3 is TGCGCCAGCAGCCCTAGATCCCCAGGACAGGGGTATTCACCCCTCCACTTT.

The rearrangement uses TRBV2 and TRBJ1-5; D not certain. The V and J ends lost 8 bases and 2 bases respectively, with 13 bases between them. The germline V gene has CDR1 SNHLY and CDR2 FYNNEI. This CDR3 contains 14 residues. The CDR3 coding sequence is TGTGCCAGCCGAGAAGGGCAAGGCAATCAGCCCCAGCATTTT. Translating gives CASREGQGNQPQHF.

The chain combines TRBV21-1 with TRBJ2-3. TRBV21-1 is reported as a pseudogene. The CDR3 is 20 residues long. CDR3: CASSKVEVGSLVTSTDTQYF. CDR3 nucleotides: TGTGCCAGCAGCAAAGTAGAAGTGGGGTCCCTAGTGACTAGCACAGATACGCAGTATTTT.

On this clone: The sample holds other DNA sequences that translate to the same CDR3. The chain carries TRBV4-3 and TRBJ2-3; the match to TRBD2 covers 9 bases. The CDR3 is 16 residues long. Germline V gene lookup returns CDR1 LGHNA and CDR2 YSLEER. With 6 bases clipped from V and 4 bases from J, the junction kept 11 bases outside the gene matches. DNA of the CDR3: TGCGCCAGCAGTACAGGACTTGCGGGAGGGCCAGATACGCAGTATTTT. It yields the protein CASSTGLAGGPDTQYF.

The chain carries TRBV4-1 and TRBJ1-5; D gene unclear. V was shortened by 0 bases and J by 2 bases, with 17 bases between the two germline ends. The CDR3 extends over 18 amino acids. Germline assignment: CDR1 MGHRA and CDR2 YSYEKL. The CDR3 sequence: CASSQDRNSPGGNQPQHF. The DNA of the CDR3 is TGCGCCAGCAGCCAAGATCGTAACAGCCCTGGTGGCAATCAGCCCCAGCATTTT.

Only one count was recorded for this clone. This sample includes further DNA sequences coding for the same CDR3. The genes are TRBV6-5 and TRBJ1-1, with 9 bases aligning to TRBD1. The germline V gene has CDR1 MNHEY and CDR2 SVGAGI. The V and J ends lost 6 bases and 5 bases, in that order; junction bases with no gene match: 4. The CDR3 contains 13 residues. The CDR3 coding sequence is TGTGCCAGCAGCTACGGACAGGGGACTGAAGCTTTCTTT. It is translated as CASSYGQGTEAFF.

The CDR3 DNA reads TGCGCCAGCAGCCAAGATTCGGCGGGACGCACAGATACGCAGTATTTT. Translated, it gives CASSQDSAGRTDTQYF. J is TRBJ2-3 and V is TRBV4-1; D perhaps matches TRBD2 (6 bases). The V end lost 0 bases, the J end lost 1 base, and 11 bases lay between the germline ends. The CDR3 has 16 amino acids. CDR1 is MGHRA, CDR2 YSYEKL, per germline.

The chain joins TRBV27 to TRBJ1-5; unclear D gene. CDR1 and CDR2 from the germline V gene are MNHEY and SMNVEV (reference sequence). The CDR3 runs 11 residues. Between the trimmed V and J ends, which lost 5 bases and 6 bases, there was a span of 5 bases. This CDR3 is CASSLPQPQHF. In nucleotides, the CDR3 is TGTGCCAGCAGTCTCCCTCAGCCCCAGCATTTT.

The rearrangement joins TRBV19 to TRBJ2-7; a weak D match, TRBD2 (6 bases). Trimming stripped 5 bases from V and 0 bases from J, with 17 bases between. The CDR3 totals 16 residues. Germline values: CDR1 LNHDA, CDR2 SQIVND (reference sequence). The CDR3 loop reads CASSALWDSASYEQYF. The CDR3 coding sequence is TGTGCCAGTAGTGCCCTCTGGGACTCCGCCTCCTACGAGCAGTACTTC.

The chain carries TRBV6-5 and TRBJ2-7; D gene ambiguous. The germline V gene encodes CDR1 MNHEY and CDR2 SVGAGI. V was pared by 10 bases and J by 0 bases, with 16 bases between. CDR3 length: 14 residues. The CDR3 region is CATPLDGPSYEQYF. In DNA form, the CDR3 reads TGTGCCACCCCGTTGGACGGGCCCTCCTACGAGCAGTACTTC.

The chain combines TRBV13 with TRBJ2-7, with D perhaps matching TRBD2 (6 bases). Trimming removed 4 bases at V and 1 base at J, with 11 bases between. CDR3 length equals 14 residues. Germline V gives CDR1 PRHDT, CDR2 FYEKMQ (reference sequence). The DNA for the CDR3 is TGTGCCAGCAGCTCCCTGCGGGAATCCTACGAGCAGTACTTC. This sequence encodes CASSSLRESYEQYF. The entire variable domain, with the rest obtained from reference TRBV13 and TRBJ2-7, is as follows: AAGVIQSPRHLIKEKRETATLKCYPIPRHDTVYWYQQGPGQDPQFLISFYEKMQSDKGSIPDRFSAQQFSDYHSELNMSSLELGDSALYFCASSSLRESYEQYFGPGTRLTVT.

The V and J genes are TRBV5-1 and TRBJ2-7, with D possibly matching TRBD2 (5 bases). CDR3 size: 15 residues. Trimming pared 1 base from V and 0 bases from J, leaving 11 bases between. Germline values: CDR1 SGHRS, CDR2 YFSETQ. This chain's CDR3 is CASSLFRGNSYEQYF. As DNA, the CDR3 is TGCGCCAGCAGCTTGTTTCGGGGAAACTCCTACGAGCAGTACTTC.